The 31 T cell receptor beta chains given below trace back to one sample, sequenced in a study of blood T cell repertoires in COVID-19. Assay: immunoSEQ multiplex PCR; the TCRdb copy retains only in-frame clones and omits some. The repertoire holds 130,000 to 150,000 clones, with more than 60% as singletons. The sequenced sample was peripheral blood. All receptors derive from a man aged 80 or over with acute or convalescent COVID-19.

The chain is built from TRBV3-1 (or the pseudogene TRBV3-2) and TRBJ2-1; D perhaps matches TRBD2 (5 bases). The length of the CDR3 is 13 residues. V was shortened by 4 bases and J by 6 bases, with 10 bases between the two germline ends. Per germline, CDR1 LGHDT and CDR2 YNNKEL (reference sequence). Here the CDR3 reads CASSLLGGNEQFF. CDR3 DNA: TGTGCCAGCAGCCTTCTAGGAGGCAATGAGCAGTTCTTC.

This clone was found a few times. The chain combines TRBV4-1 with TRBJ2-3, with D tentatively TRBD1 (6 bases). Trimming removed 1 base at V and 2 bases at J, with 13 bases between. CDR1 and CDR2 from the germline V gene are MGHRA and YSYEKL. The length of the CDR3 is 16 residues. This chain's CDR3 is CASSQADRFLTDTQYF. The CDR3 region has the DNA TGCGCCAGCAGCCAAGCCGACAGGTTCCTCACAGATACGCAGTATTTT.

The rearrangement links TRBV4-3 to TRBJ1-2; maybe TRBD1 (5 bases). V was clipped by 0 bases and J by 8 bases, with 19 bases between them. The CDR3 runs 16 residues. The germline V gene has CDR1 LGHNA and CDR2 YSLEER. This CDR3 is CASSQDTARGFEGYTF. As DNA, the CDR3 is TGCGCCAGCAGCCAAGATACAGCAAGGGGATTTGAGGGCTACACCTTC.

This clone was counted between two and nine times. The chain is built from TRBV11-3 and TRBJ1-4; 8 nucleotides agree with TRBD1. CDR1 SGHNT and CDR2 YENEEA come from the germline V gene. J lost 5 bases, V lost 5 bases, and 4 bases had no gene match. The CDR3 extends over 14 amino acids. CDR3 residues: CASSQTGANEKLFF. The CDR3 DNA reads as TGTGCCAGCAGCCAGACAGGGGCGAATGAAAAACTGTTTTTT.

The chain joins TRBV3-1 (or the pseudogene TRBV3-2) to TRBJ1-4; no clear D. Germline assignment: CDR1 LGHDT and CDR2 YNNKEL (reference sequence). The CDR3 runs 17 residues. V was shortened by 1 base and J by 1 base, with 13 bases between the two germline ends. Here the CDR3 reads CASSQVQAGLTNEKLFF. CDR3 nucleotide sequence: TGTGCCAGCAGCCAAGTCCAGGCGGGGTTAACTAATGAAAAACTGTTTTTT.

The chain uses TRBV19 and TRBJ2-6, with D possibly matching TRBD2 (6 bases). Germline assignment: CDR1 LNHDA and CDR2 SQIVND (reference sequence). The CDR3 sequence is 17 residues long. V gave up 7 bases and J gave up 2 bases, with 18 bases separating them. The CDR3 DNA follows: TGTGCCAGTATGATCTCCCAGGGAGGCGCTGGGGCCAACGTCCTGACTTTC. Protein product: CASMISQGGAGANVLTF.

The sample holds one count of this clone. Here the CDR3 reads CASSLGQGNQPQHF. The CDR3 DNA sequence: TGCGCCAGCAGCCTCGGACAGGGCAATCAGCCCCAGCATTTT. The chain is built from TRBV4-1 and TRBJ1-5, with TRBD1 identical over 7 bases. The length of the CDR3 is 14 residues. V lost 4 bases and J lost 2; bases outside the gene matches: 2. The germline gives CDR1 MGHRA, CDR2 YSYEKL.

J is TRBJ2-7 and V is TRBV6-1, with D possibly being TRBD1 (7 bases). The V gene's germline CDR1 is MNHNS and CDR2 SASEGT. V lost 1 base and J lost 4, with 17 bases in between. The CDR3 is made up of 16 amino acids. The DNA for the CDR3 is TGTGCCAGCAGTGAAGAGGGGGGACAGTTAGTATACGAGCAGTACTTC. Its protein is CASSEEGGQLVYEQYF.

The chain recombines TRBV4-2 with TRBJ2-2, with 7 nucleotides matching TRBD2. This CDR3 comprises 16 residues. Unmatched junction bases numbered 10, after V lost 2 bases and J lost 7 bases. Germline V lookup: CDR1 LGHNA, CDR2 YNFKEQ. In DNA, the CDR3 is TGTGCCAGCAGCCAACTAGCGGCAGGTGGTGACGGGGAGCTGTTTTTT. It yields the protein CASSQLAAGGDGELFF.

The chain is built from TRBV28 and TRBJ2-5; D is undetermined. CDR1 is MDHEN and CDR2 is SYDVKM in the germline V gene. CDR3 size: 14 residues. V was cut by 0 bases and J by 1 base, with 6 bases left in between. DNA of the CDR3: TGTGCCAGCAGTTTATGGCAGGTCCAAGAGACCCAGTACTTC. It yields the protein CASSLWQVQETQYF. Using reference TRBV28 and TRBJ2-5 for the parts outside the CDR3, the full variable domain is DVKVTQSSRYLVKRTGEKVFLECVQDMDHENMFWYRQDPGLGLRLIYFSYDVKMKEKGDIPEGYSVSREKKERFSLILESASTNQTSMYLCASSLWQVQETQYFGPGTRLLVL.

The rearrangement links TRBV7-9 to TRBJ2-1; no definite D call. Per the germline V gene, CDR1 is SEHNR and CDR2 is FQNEAQ (reference sequence). Trimming removed 1 base from V and 10 bases from J, with 8 bases in between. There are 12 residues in the CDR3. As DNA, the CDR3 is TGTGCCAGCAGCTTAGTTGGCGGAGAGCAGTTCTTC. This codes for CASSLVGGEQFF.

The chain has TRBV2 and TRBJ1-2, with D uncertain. This CDR3 region has 14 residues. With 7 bases removed from V and 8 bases from J, the gap between germline ends came to 20 bases. Per the germline V gene, CDR1 is SNHLY and CDR2 is FYNNEI. In DNA, the CDR3 is TGTGCCAGCAATCGCCCACCGCAACTGGGCGGCTACACCTTC. Translated, it gives CASNRPPQLGGYTF.

The chain has TRBV20-1 and TRBJ2-2, with a weak D call TRBD1 (6 bases). Trimming took off 0 bases at V and 13 bases at J, with 9 bases between the two ends. CDR3 length: 11 amino acids. CDR1 is DFQATT and CDR2 is SNEGSKA in the germline V gene (reference sequence). CDR3 loop: CSARDGGGLFF. The CDR3 DNA sequence: TGCAGTGCTAGAGATGGGGGCGGGCTGTTTTTT.

The chain couples TRBV5-5 to TRBJ2-1; D is perhaps TRBD2 (5 bases). Deletions cut 3 bases from V and 10 bases from J, with 20 bases between. Germline V gene lookup returns CDR1 SGHKS and CDR2 YYEKEE (reference sequence). The CDR3 loop spans 15 amino acids. CDR3 residues: CASSSSPTSGGEQFF. The CDR3, as DNA: TGTGCCAGCAGCTCTTCCCCCACTAGTGGAGGAGAGCAGTTCTTC.

The rearrangement joins TRBV19 to TRBJ2-7, with D maybe TRBD2 (6 bases). The length of the CDR3 is 15 residues. Trimming took off 5 bases at V and 4 bases at J, with 18 bases between the two ends. Germline CDR1 LNHDA, CDR2 SQIVND (reference sequence). The CDR3 nucleotides are TGTGCCAGTAGTCGTGCCTCCGGGGGTCGGTACGAGCAGTACTTC. Protein: CASSRASGGRYEQYF. Full variable domain (missing parts from reference TRBV19 and TRBJ2-7): DGGITQSPKYLFRKEGQNVTLSCEQNLNHDAMYWYRQDPGQGLRLIYYSQIVNDFQKGDIAEGYSVSREKKESFPLTVTSAQKNPTAFYLCASSRASGGRYEQYFGPGTRLTVT.

The V call is TRBV9, the J call TRBJ1-4; no clear D gene. The CDR3 runs 14 residues. Germline CDR1 SGDLS, CDR2 YYNGEE. V lost 0 bases and J lost 3, with 6 bases in between. CDR3 region: CASSVGVANEKLFF. CDR3 nucleotides: TGTGCCAGCAGCGTAGGTGTAGCTAATGAAAAACTGTTTTTT.

The chain couples TRBV11-2 to TRBJ2-5; TRBD1 matches at 10 bases. The junction had 4 bases not matched to a gene; V was cut back by 4 bases and J by 5 bases. Germline V gene lookup returns CDR1 SGHAT and CDR2 FQNNGV. The CDR3 sequence is 14 residues long. The CDR3 nucleotides are TGTGCCAGCAGCTACGACAGGGGGCATGAGACCCAGTACTTC. It yields the protein CASSYDRGHETQYF.

The chain is built from TRBV6-1 and TRBJ1-5; the D is unclear. This CDR3 is 13 amino acids long. Germline values: CDR1 MNHNS, CDR2 SASEGT. V shed 1 base and J shed 7 bases, with 8 bases lying between them. DNA for the CDR3: TGTGCCAGCAGTGAAGTTCGGCGGCAGCCCCAGCATTTT. Its protein is CASSEVRRQPQHF.

Only a few counts were recorded for this clone. One junction end disagrees with the germline gene, perhaps due to a read error. The CDR3 nucleotides are TGTGCCAGCAGTCCCCGGGACACTCATGGGTTC. Protein sequence: CASSPRDTHGF. The rearrangement uses TRBV2 and TRBJ2-7; D possibly corresponds to TRBD1 (6 bases). CDR1 and CDR2 from the germline V gene are SNHLY and FYNNEI. CDR3 size: 11 residues.

The J gene is TRBJ2-5, the V gene TRBV18, with 10 bases that match TRBD1. The length of the CDR3 is 16 residues. Germline V gene sequence: CDR1 KGHSH, CDR2 LQKENI. V lost 6 bases to trimming and J lost 2 bases; unmatched junction nucleotides: 9. The CDR3 region is CASSEGQGVTQETQYF. The CDR3 coding sequence is TGTGCCAGCTCGGAAGGACAGGGGGTGACACAAGAGACCCAGTACTTC.

This clone was observed a few times. This chain links TRBV20-1 with TRBJ1-2; D is possibly TRBD1 (5 bases). Per the germline V gene, CDR1 is DFQATT and CDR2 is SNEGSKA (reference sequence). The V end lost 4 bases, the J end lost 7 bases, and 7 bases lay between the germline ends. CDR3 length: 10 residues. The CDR3 DNA reads TGCAGTGCTACCAGGGTTGGCTACACCTTC. This sequence encodes CSATRVGYTF.

V is TRBV28 and J is TRBJ1-1; a weak D match, TRBD1 (6 bases). Trimming removed 5 bases from V and 1 base from J, with 14 bases in between. CDR3 size: 15 residues. Germline CDR1 is MDHEN and CDR2 is SYDVKM. This chain's CDR3 is CASSTQGLPNTEAFF. The CDR3 DNA is TGTGCCAGCAGTACTCAGGGGCTCCCGAACACTGAAGCTTTCTTT.

The rearrangement links TRBV18 to TRBJ1-1; D unresolved. The CDR3 runs 14 residues. Germline V lookup: CDR1 KGHSH, CDR2 LQKENI. The V end was cut by 4 bases, the J end by 3 bases, with 12 bases between. The CDR3 DNA follows: TGTGCCAGCTCACTTATAGGAGGGTACACTGAAGCTTTCTTT. Its protein product is CASSLIGGYTEAFF.

This clone was seen a few times. Written as DNA, the CDR3 is TGTGCCAGCAGCCCTCTCACAGGGGGCGACGAGCAGTACTTC. It translates to CASSPLTGGDEQYF. The genes are TRBV14 and TRBJ2-7, with 9 bases lining up with TRBD1. This CDR3 contains 14 residues. Looked up from germline, CDR1 is SGHDN and CDR2 is FVKESK. V lost 4 bases, J lost 5 bases, and 6 bases stayed unmatched.

This sequence joins TRBV5-5 and TRBJ1-4; D is perhaps TRBD1 (5 bases). The germline gives CDR1 SGHKS, CDR2 YYEKEE (reference sequence). The V gene lost 0 bases and the J gene lost 5 bases, with 8 bases spanning the gap. The CDR3 has 14 amino acids. CDR3 region: CASSLAQGNEKLFF. The CDR3 bases are TGTGCCAGCAGCTTGGCTCAGGGAAATGAAAAACTGTTTTTT.

CDR3 coding DNA: TGTGCCAGCTCACCGCGGACAGGGGACGGCTACACCTTC. Translation: CASSPRTGDGYTF. This chain joins TRBV18 and TRBJ1-2; 9 positions agree with TRBD1. CDR1 and CDR2 from the germline V gene are KGHSH and LQKENI. V was clipped by 3 bases and J by 8 bases; unmatched bases: 4. The CDR3 spans 13 residues.

The chain is built from TRBV15 and TRBJ1-4, with D possibly TRBD1 on 6 matching bases. The CDR3 sequence is 16 residues long. CDR1 and CDR2 from the germline V gene are LNHNV and YYDKDF (reference sequence). Trimming removed 9 bases at V and 1 base at J, with 18 bases between. The chain's CDR3 is CATNSRQAITNEKLFF. CDR3 nucleotide sequence: TGTGCCACTAATTCGCGACAGGCCATAACTAATGAAAAACTGTTTTTT.

The chain uses TRBV27 and TRBJ2-2, with a weak D call TRBD1 (6 bases). Germline CDR1 MNHEY, CDR2 SMNVEV (reference sequence). Trimming shortened V by 4 bases and J by 8 bases, and 11 bases separated the two germline ends. CDR3 length: 13 residues. This chain's CDR3 is CASSSYRVGELFF. The CDR3 DNA follows: TGTGCCAGCAGTTCGTACAGGGTAGGGGAGCTGTTTTTT.

This clone has only one observation. The gene calls are TRBV3-1 (or the pseudogene TRBV3-2) and TRBJ1-1, with D maybe TRBD1 (6 bases). CDR1 is LGHDT, CDR2 YNNKEL, per germline (reference sequence). Trimming left V 3 bases short and J 4 bases short, with 12 bases between. This CDR3 has 14 residues. The CDR3 region has the DNA TGTGCCAGCAGCCACCGGAAAGGGGGCACTGAAGCTTTCTTT. Its protein product is CASSHRKGGTEAFF.

This clone occurred a few times. The chain employs TRBV7-9 and TRBJ1-6, with 9 positions matching TRBD1. Losses at the gene ends were 5 bases for V and 10 bases for J; bases not matched to a gene: 9. CDR3 length: 15 residues. In germline, CDR1 is SEHNR, CDR2 FQNEAQ (reference sequence). The CDR3 coding sequence is TGTGCCAGCAGCCGAGACACAGGGGGCGGGTCACCCCTCCACTTT. It is translated as CASSRDTGGGSPLHF.

This clone was recorded many times. The chain has TRBV4-1 and TRBJ2-7, with 13 bases that match TRBD2. There are 16 residues in the CDR3. Losses at the gene ends were 4 bases for V and 0 bases for J; bases not matched to a gene: 3. Germline CDR1 reads MGHRA; CDR2 reads YSYEKL. The CDR3 bases are TGCGCCAGCAGCCCGACTAGCGGGGGGCCCTCCTACGAGCAGTACTTC. Amino acids: CASSPTSGGPSYEQYF.